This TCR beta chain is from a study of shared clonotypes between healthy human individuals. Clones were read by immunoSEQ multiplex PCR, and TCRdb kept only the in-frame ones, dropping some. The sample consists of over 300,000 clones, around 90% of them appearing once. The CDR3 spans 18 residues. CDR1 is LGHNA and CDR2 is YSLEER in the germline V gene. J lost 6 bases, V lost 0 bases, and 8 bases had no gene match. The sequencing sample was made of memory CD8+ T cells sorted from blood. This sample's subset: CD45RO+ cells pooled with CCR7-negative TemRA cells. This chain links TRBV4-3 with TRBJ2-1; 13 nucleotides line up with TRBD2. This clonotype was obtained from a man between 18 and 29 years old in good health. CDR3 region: CASSQDMGTSGIPNEQFF. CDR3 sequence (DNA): TGCGCCAGCAGCCAAGATATGGGGACTAGCGGGATCCCCAATGAGCAGTTCTTC.